These T cell receptor beta chains were read from a single sample in a study of shared T cell receptors in the human thymus. Measured with immunoSEQ multiplex PCR; TCRdb has only the in-frame clones, and not every one. The repertoire holds 720,000 or so clones, approximately 85% seen once, with 0.0095% to 0.013% in the top ten. These data were likewise used in another study, on human thymus T cells.

Sequencing was carried out using thymocytes. These receptors came from a girl less than two years old with a congenital heart defect. CDR3s include the opening cysteine and the closing phenylalanine or tryptophan. The order of the fields is clone size, J gene, V gene, D gene, CDR3 protein, CDR3 DNA. D genes are given only for firm matches. Only part of the rows carry a size: once, few, many, or a class if the clone is expanded.

clone_size: NA
j_call: TRBJ1-3
v_call: TRBV6-5
d_call: NA
cdr3_aa: CASRKDYKRNTIYF
cdr3_nt: TGTGCCAGCAGGAAAGACTATAAAAGAAACACCATATATTTT

clone_size: few
j_call: TRBJ1-2
v_call: TRBV5-4
d_call: TRBD1
cdr3_aa: CASSLNDRTGGNNYGYTF
cdr3_nt: TGTGCCAGCAGCCTAAACGACAGGACAGGGGGAAACAACTATGGCTACACCTTC

clone_size: NA
j_call: TRBJ1-1
v_call: TRBV6-5
d_call: NA
cdr3_aa: CASSTYEGDAEAFF
cdr3_nt: TGTGCCAGCAGTACTTACGAGGGTGACGCTGAAGCTTTCTTT

clone_size: NA
j_call: TRBJ1-1
v_call: TRBV19
d_call: TRBD1
cdr3_aa: CASDPAAGGTEAFF
cdr3_nt: TGTGCCAGTGACCCTGCGGCAGGGGGCACTGAAGCTTTCTTT

clone_size: once
j_call: TRBJ2-1
v_call: TRBV27
d_call: NA
cdr3_aa: CASSLAGVDNEQFF
cdr3_nt: TGTGCCAGCAGTTTGGCAGGGGTGGACAATGAGCAGTTCTTC

clone_size: NA
j_call: TRBJ1-5
v_call: TRBV15
d_call: NA
cdr3_aa: CATSRDLARGHSNQPQHF
cdr3_nt: TGTGCCACCAGCAGAGATCTTGCGCGTGGGCACAGTAATCAGCCCCAGCATTTT

clone_size: NA
j_call: TRBJ1-2
v_call: TRBV6-5
d_call: TRBD1
cdr3_aa: CASRADRVYGYTF
cdr3_nt: TGTGCCAGCAGGGCTGACAGGGTATATGGCTACACCTTC

clone_size: NA
j_call: TRBJ1-1
v_call: TRBV5-5
d_call: NA
cdr3_aa: CASSKPGQLSEAFF
cdr3_nt: TGTGCCAGCAGCAAACCGGGACAATTGTCAGAAGCTTTCTTT

clone_size: NA
j_call: TRBJ2-1
v_call: TRBV6-1
d_call: TRBD2
cdr3_aa: CASSALAGSYNEQFF
cdr3_nt: TGTGCCAGCAGTGCTCTAGCGGGTTCCTACAATGAGCAGTTCTTC

clone_size: few
j_call: TRBJ2-1
v_call: TRBV7-6
d_call: TRBD2
cdr3_aa: CASSLFQRGVSYNEQFF
cdr3_nt: TGTGCCAGCAGCTTATTTCAGCGGGGGGTCTCCTACAATGAGCAGTTCTTC

clone_size: NA
j_call: TRBJ2-1
v_call: TRBV7-6
d_call: TRBD2
cdr3_aa: CASSLQRGNEQFF
cdr3_nt: TGTGCCAGCAGCTTACAGCGGGGGAATGAGCAGTTCTTC

clone_size: NA
j_call: TRBJ2-7
v_call: TRBV4-1
d_call: NA
cdr3_aa: CASSQVRRGYEQYF
cdr3_nt: TGCGCCAGCAGCCAAGTACGCAGGGGCTACGAGCAGTACTTC

clone_size: NA
j_call: TRBJ1-2
v_call: TRBV7-9
d_call: TRBD1
cdr3_aa: CASSPDRGNYGYTF
cdr3_nt: TGTGCCAGCAGCCCCGACAGGGGTAACTATGGCTACACCTTC

clone_size: once
j_call: TRBJ2-1
v_call: TRBV5-6
d_call: TRBD1
cdr3_aa: CASRRQGVEQFF
cdr3_nt: TGTGCCAGCAGAAGACAGGGGGTTGAGCAGTTCTTC

clone_size: NA
j_call: TRBJ1-5
v_call: TRBV6-6
d_call: NA
cdr3_aa: CASKDSTVFDNQPQHF
cdr3_nt: TGTGCCAGCAAGGACAGTACCGTATTTGACAATCAGCCCCAGCATTTT

clone_size: few
j_call: TRBJ2-3
v_call: TRBV27
d_call: TRBD2
cdr3_aa: CASMGGGAKDTQYF
cdr3_nt: TGTGCCAGCATGGGCGGGGGGGCAAAAGATACGCAGTATTTT

clone_size: NA
j_call: TRBJ2-7
v_call: TRBV4-1
d_call: NA
cdr3_aa: CASSHNAPASSYEQYF
cdr3_nt: TGCGCCAGCAGCCACAATGCCCCAGCTAGCTCCTACGAGCAGTACTTC

clone_size: NA
j_call: TRBJ2-3
v_call: TRBV6-5
d_call: NA
cdr3_aa: CASSSEVHTDTQYF
cdr3_nt: TGTGCCAGCAGTTCAGAGGTCCACACAGATACGCAGTATTTT

clone_size: NA
j_call: TRBJ1-4
v_call: TRBV6-1
d_call: TRBD1
cdr3_aa: CASSEDRMEKLFF
cdr3_nt: TGTGCCAGCAGTGAGGACAGGATGGAAAAACTGTTTTTT

clone_size: NA
j_call: TRBJ2-1
v_call: TRBV7-6
d_call: TRBD2
cdr3_aa: CASSLCLSGGAMNEQFF
cdr3_nt: TGTGCCAGCAGCTTATGTTTGAGCGGGGGGGCCATGAATGAGCAGTTCTTC

clone_size: NA
j_call: TRBJ2-1
v_call: TRBV14
d_call: NA
cdr3_aa: CASSRKEQSNEQFF
cdr3_nt: TGTGCCAGCAGCCGAAAAGAACAGTCCAATGAGCAGTTCTTC

clone_size: NA
j_call: TRBJ1-2
v_call: TRBV5-8
d_call: NA
cdr3_aa: CASSFRDTKNHGYTF
cdr3_nt: TGTGCCAGCAGCTTCCGGGACACCAAAAACCATGGCTACACCTTC

clone_size: NA
j_call: TRBJ1-3
v_call: TRBV6-1
d_call: NA
cdr3_aa: CASSEVGPYGNTIYF
cdr3_nt: TGTGCCAGCAGTGAAGTGGGCCCGTATGGAAACACCATATATTTT

clone_size: NA
j_call: TRBJ2-3
v_call: TRBV4-1
d_call: TRBD2
cdr3_aa: CASSPGGLAGKGTDTQYF
cdr3_nt: TGCGCCAGCAGCCCAGGGGGACTAGCGGGGAAAGGGACAGATACGCAGTATTTT

clone_size: NA
j_call: TRBJ2-6
v_call: TRBV5-1
d_call: TRBD1
cdr3_aa: CASSLVRTGSSGANVLTF
cdr3_nt: TGCGCCAGCAGCTTGGTTAGGACAGGGAGCTCTGGGGCCAACGTCCTGACTTTC

clone_size: NA
j_call: TRBJ1-1
v_call: TRBV6-5
d_call: NA
cdr3_aa: CASSYSAALGAVEAFF
cdr3_nt: TGTGCCAGCAGTTACTCCGCCGCTTTGGGGGCTGTTGAAGCTTTCTTT

clone_size: NA
j_call: TRBJ1-2
v_call: TRBV2
d_call: NA
cdr3_aa: CASSEGRQVNYGYTF
cdr3_nt: TGTGCCAGCAGTGAAGGGAGACAGGTTAACTATGGCTACACCTTC

clone_size: NA
j_call: TRBJ2-1
v_call: TRBV28
d_call: TRBD1
cdr3_aa: CASIDRAVLGEQFF
cdr3_nt: TGTGCCAGCATAGACAGGGCCGTACTGGGTGAGCAGTTCTTC

clone_size: NA
j_call: TRBJ2-1
v_call: TRBV28
d_call: NA
cdr3_aa: CASSCSSRERTQKSDEQFF
cdr3_nt: TGTGCCAGCAGTTGTTCTTCACGGGAGCGCACCCAAAAAAGCGATGAGCAGTTCTTC

clone_size: NA
j_call: TRBJ2-1
v_call: TRBV20-1
d_call: NA
cdr3_aa: CSARGEGEQFF
cdr3_nt: TGCAGTGCTAGAGGTGAGGGCGAGCAGTTCTTC

clone_size: NA
j_call: TRBJ1-2
v_call: TRBV19
d_call: NA
cdr3_aa: CASRPTGGGYGYTF
cdr3_nt: TGTGCCAGTAGACCGACAGGCGGTGGCTATGGCTACACCTTC

clone_size: NA
j_call: TRBJ1-2
v_call: TRBV5-8
d_call: TRBD1
cdr3_aa: CASSADRDYGYTF
cdr3_nt: TGTGCCAGCAGCGCAGACAGGGACTATGGCTACACCTTC

clone_size: NA
j_call: TRBJ1-4
v_call: TRBV15
d_call: NA
cdr3_aa: CATSRAIGRGEKLFF
cdr3_nt: TGTGCCACCAGCAGAGCTATCGGCCGGGGTGAAAAACTGTTTTTT

clone_size: NA
j_call: TRBJ2-1
v_call: TRBV10-1
d_call: TRBD2
cdr3_aa: CASSDSPTSGGKDEQFF
cdr3_nt: TGCGCCAGCAGTGACTCCCCGACTAGCGGGGGGAAGGATGAGCAGTTCTTC

clone_size: NA
j_call: TRBJ1-2
v_call: TRBV9
d_call: TRBD1
cdr3_aa: CASSASKTGGRGYTF
cdr3_nt: TGTGCCAGCAGCGCATCCAAAACAGGGGGCAGAGGCTACACCTTC

clone_size: NA
j_call: TRBJ2-7
v_call: TRBV6-1
d_call: TRBD1
cdr3_aa: CASSEFRDRDPYEQYF
cdr3_nt: TGTGCCAGCAGTGAGTTCCGGGACAGGGACCCCTACGAGCAGTACTTC

clone_size: once
j_call: TRBJ1-1
v_call: TRBV4-1
d_call: NA
cdr3_aa: CASSQDLRSNTEAFF
cdr3_nt: TGCGCCAGCAGCCAAGATCTGCGTTCGAACACTGAAGCTTTCTTT

clone_size: NA
j_call: TRBJ1-2
v_call: TRBV6-5
d_call: TRBD1
cdr3_aa: CASRGQGDGYTF
cdr3_nt: TGTGCCAGCAGAGGACAGGGGGATGGCTACACCTTC

clone_size: NA
j_call: TRBJ1-2
v_call: TRBV5-1
d_call: NA
cdr3_aa: CASSGDTWKNTF
cdr3_nt: TGCGCCAGCAGCGGGGACACCTGGAAAAACACCTTC

clone_size: NA
j_call: TRBJ1-6
v_call: TRBV7-9
d_call: TRBD1
cdr3_aa: CASSLGTAKRDNSPLHF
cdr3_nt: TGTGCCAGCAGCCTTGGGACAGCCAAACGAGATAATTCACCCCTCCACTTT

clone_size: NA
j_call: TRBJ1-4
v_call: TRBV5-5
d_call: TRBD1
cdr3_aa: CASSYDRVVYLEKLFF
cdr3_nt: TGTGCCAGCAGCTACGACAGGGTTGTATATTTGGAAAAACTGTTTTTT

clone_size: NA
j_call: TRBJ1-2
v_call: TRBV29-1
d_call: TRBD1
cdr3_aa: CSVVRDRAAPYGYTF
cdr3_nt: TGCAGCGTTGTCCGGGACAGGGCGGCCCCATATGGCTACACCTTC

clone_size: NA
j_call: TRBJ1-1
v_call: TRBV30
d_call: NA
cdr3_aa: CACQGFGTEAFF
cdr3_nt: TGTGCCTGTCAGGGGTTTGGCACTGAAGCTTTCTTT

clone_size: NA
j_call: TRBJ2-7
v_call: TRBV6-5
d_call: NA
cdr3_aa: CASSGLEGFYEQYF
cdr3_nt: TGTGCCAGCAGTGGGCTGGAGGGTTTCTACGAGCAGTACTTC

clone_size: NA
j_call: TRBJ1-2
v_call: TRBV29-1
d_call: TRBD1
cdr3_aa: CSGETDREEDSYTF
cdr3_nt: TGCAGCGGAGAGACAGACAGGGAGGAGGATAGCTACACCTTC

clone_size: NA
j_call: TRBJ1-2
v_call: TRBV7-9
d_call: NA
cdr3_aa: CASSHFQDQHGYTF
cdr3_nt: TGTGCCAGCAGCCACTTCCAGGATCAGCATGGCTACACCTTC